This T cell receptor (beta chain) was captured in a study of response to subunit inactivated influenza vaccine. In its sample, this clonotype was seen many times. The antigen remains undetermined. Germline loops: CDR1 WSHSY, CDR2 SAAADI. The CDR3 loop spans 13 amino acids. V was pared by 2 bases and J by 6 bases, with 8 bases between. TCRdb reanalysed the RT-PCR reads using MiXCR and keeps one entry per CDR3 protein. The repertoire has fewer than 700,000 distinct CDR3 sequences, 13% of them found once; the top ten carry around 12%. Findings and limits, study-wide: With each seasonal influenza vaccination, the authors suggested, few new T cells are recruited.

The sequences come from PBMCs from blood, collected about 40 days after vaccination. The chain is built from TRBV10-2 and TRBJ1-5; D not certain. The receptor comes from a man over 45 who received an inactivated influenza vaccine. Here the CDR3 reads CASSEDRVQPQHF. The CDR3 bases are TGCGCCAGCAGTGAGGATAGGGTTCAGCCCCAGCATTTT.